This section outlines one T cell receptor beta chain sequence together with its context. As yet, its antigen is unknown. The data originate from a study of T cell responses to AZD1222 COVID-19 vaccine. Study-level points and caveats: Spike was spanned by vaccine-associated CD4 TCRs, which were dominant at 160-218 and 743-854. Unmutated variant regions reportedly attract nearly half of all spike-specific TCRs. Among those given AZD1222, only six or seven were seropositive at baseline.

This CDR3 contains 14 residues. CDR1 MNHEY and CDR2 SMNVEV come from the germline V gene (reference sequence). The junction had 4 bases not matched to a gene; V was cut back by 5 bases and J by 6 bases. The data were produced by immunoSEQ multiplex PCR, yet TCRdb's version contains in-frame clones alone and is incomplete. There are 130,000 or so clones in the sample; 92% occur only once, and around 1.7% lies in the top ten. The source is an adult in good health. Sequenced here: peripheral blood, sampled on day 0 of AZD1222 vaccination. This chain links TRBV27 with TRBJ1-4; 9 bases map to TRBD1. This chain's CDR3 is CASSPGQGHEKLFF. Here the CDR3 DNA reads TGTGCCAGCAGTCCAGGACAGGGGCATGAAAAACTGTTTTTT. The variable domain in full, with the rest retrieved from reference TRBV27 and TRBJ1-4, is EAQVTQNPRYLITVTGKKLTVTCSQNMNHEYMSWYRQDPGLGLRQIYYSMNVEVTDKGDVPEGYKVSRKEKRNFPLILESPSPNQTSLYFCASSPGQGHEKLFFGSGTQLSVL.